Below are 14 T cell receptor beta chains sequenced from a single sample in a study of blood T cell repertoires in COVID-19. Profiled with immunoSEQ multiplex PCR; TCRdb holds only in-frame clones, not every one. The sample has about 190,000 clones, roughly 86% seen once. The sequenced sample consisted of peripheral blood. The receptors stem from a man aged 35-49 years with active or convalescent COVID-19.

The chain links TRBV28 to TRBJ1-4; 10 bases line up with TRBD1. This CDR3 contains 13 residues. The ends lost 5 bases at V and 8 bases at J; junction bases unmatched: 2. Germline V gives CDR1 MDHEN, CDR2 SYDVKM. The CDR3 is CASSPGQGEKLFF. The CDR3 DNA is TGTGCCAGCAGTCCGGGACAGGGGGAAAAACTGTTTTTT. Full variable domain (rest looked up from reference TRBV28 and TRBJ1-4): DVKVTQSSRYLVKRTGEKVFLECVQDMDHENMFWYRQDPGLGLRLIYFSYDVKMKEKGDIPEGYSVSREKKERFSLILESASTNQTSMYLCASSPGQGEKLFFGSGTQLSVL.

This clone occurred a few times. This chain links TRBV3-1 (or the pseudogene TRBV3-2) with TRBJ2-5, with D tentatively TRBD2 (6 bases). CDR1 is LGHDT, CDR2 YNNKEL, per germline (reference sequence). V lost 0 bases, J lost 2 bases, and 13 bases lay in between. The CDR3 has 16 amino acids. The CDR3 reads CASSQEGRRAQETQYF. CDR3 in DNA: TGTGCCAGCAGCCAAGAAGGGCGGAGGGCTCAAGAGACCCAGTACTTC.

This chain joins TRBV6-5 and TRBJ1-2; 7 bases line up with TRBD1. This CDR3 region has 14 residues. Germline V lookup: CDR1 MNHEY, CDR2 SVGAGI. The V and J ends lost 6 bases and 8 bases, in that order; junction bases with no gene match: 12. The CDR3 sequence is CASRGDRESGGYTF. DNA of the CDR3: TGTGCCAGCAGGGGAGACAGGGAATCGGGGGGCTACACCTTC.

This clone was counted many times. The chain couples TRBV30 to TRBJ1-4; possibly TRBD1 for D (6 bases). The CDR3 spans 13 residues. V lost 4 bases and J lost 8, with 14 bases in between. The V gene's germline CDR1 is GTSNPN and CDR2 SVGIG (reference sequence). Here the CDR3 DNA reads TGTGCCTGGAATTACAGGGCCAACGAAAAACTGTTTTTT. This sequence encodes CAWNYRANEKLFF. Full variable domain (remainder filled in from reference TRBV30 and TRBJ1-4): SQTIHQWPATLVQPVGSPLSLECTVEGTSNPNLYWYRQAAGRGLQLLFYSVGIGQISSEVPQNLSASRPQDRQFILSSKKLLLSDSGFYLCAWNYRANEKLFFGSGTQLSVL.

This CDR3 reads CASSADRGPRMNTEAFF. Written as DNA, the CDR3 is TGTGCCAGCAGTGCGGACAGGGGGCCGCGGATGAACACTGAAGCTTTCTTT. V and J are TRBV2 and TRBJ1-1, with TRBD1 identical over 11 bases. This CDR3 spans 17 amino acids. V was clipped by 4 bases and J by 0 bases; unmatched bases: 7. Germline loops: CDR1 SNHLY, CDR2 FYNNEI.

The chain links TRBV18 to TRBJ2-7; 12 bases match TRBD2. CDR1 is KGHSH, CDR2 LQKENI, per germline. This CDR3 region has 17 residues. Germline trimming cut 0 bases from V and 1 base from J; bases unmatched to any gene: 4. The CDR3 reads CASSPPALAGGSYEQYF. CDR3 DNA sequence: TGTGCCAGCTCACCACCGGCACTAGCGGGGGGATCCTACGAGCAGTACTTC.

The V and J genes are TRBV6-5 and TRBJ1-1; no clear D. The CDR3 totals 13 residues. V gave up 6 bases and J gave up 0 bases, with 8 bases separating them. Looked up from germline, CDR1 is MNHEY and CDR2 is SVGAGI. This CDR3 is CASSQTLNTEAFF. The CDR3, as DNA: TGTGCCAGCAGCCAAACTTTGAACACTGAAGCTTTCTTT.

The gene calls are TRBV30 and TRBJ1-6; D not resolved. V was trimmed by 5 bases and J by 7 bases, leaving 12 bases between them. CDR3 length: 13 residues. Germline V CDR1 and CDR2: GTSNPN, SVGIG (reference sequence). As DNA, the CDR3 is TGTGCCTGGGAGAGCATGGGCAATTCACCCCTCCACTTT. This sequence encodes CAWESMGNSPLHF.

V is TRBV24-1 and J is TRBJ2-7; D is unclear. Trimming left V 9 bases short and J 4 bases short, with 18 bases between. The germline CDR1 and CDR2 sequences are KGHDR and SFDVKD. This CDR3 is built from 14 residues. The CDR3 DNA reads TGTGCCACCGTTGTCAGGTACAACGTGTACGAGCAGTACTTC. Encoded protein: CATVVRYNVYEQYF.

A single count supports this clone. This chain connects TRBV2 to TRBJ1-6; unclear D gene. The CDR3 is 15 amino acids. Germline CDR1 SNHLY, CDR2 FYNNEI. V lost 4 bases to trimming and J lost 1 base, with 8 bases between them. CDR3 residues: CASSADFSYNSPLHF. For the CDR3, the DNA is TGTGCCAGCAGTGCGGACTTTTCCTATAATTCACCCCTCCACTTT.

The sample holds one count of this clone. The chain links TRBV10-1 to TRBJ1-4; possible D gene TRBD1, 6 bases. The V end was cut by 4 bases, the J end by 8 bases, with 14 bases between. Looked up from germline, CDR1 is WNHNN and CDR2 is SYGVQD (reference sequence). The CDR3 sequence is 14 residues long. Written as DNA, the CDR3 is TGCGCCAGCAGTGGAAACAGGGTAGGCGAAAAACTGTTTTTT. Amino acid sequence: CASSGNRVGEKLFF.

V and J are TRBV15 and TRBJ1-2, with a possible D match to TRBD1 (6 bases). The CDR3 runs 15 residues. V was trimmed by 1 base and J by 6 bases, leaving 15 bases between them. Germline-derived CDR1 and CDR2 are LNHNV and YYDKDF (reference sequence). The CDR3 DNA reads TGTGCCACCAGCAGAGGGGGGGGGCAAAAGGATGGCTACACCTTC. Amino acids: CATSRGGGQKDGYTF.

The CDR3 here is CASSLSGWSGNSPLHF. CDR3 coding DNA: TGCGCCAGCAGCTTGTCGGGGTGGAGCGGCAATTCACCCCTCCACTTT. The chain is built from TRBV5-1 and TRBJ1-6; no reliable D call. V was shortened by 1 base and J by 7 bases, with 15 bases between the two germline ends. Germline CDR1 SGHRS, CDR2 YFSETQ. This CDR3 comprises 16 residues.

The J gene is TRBJ1-3, the V gene TRBV30; 8 bases fit TRBD1. The CDR3 spans 17 residues. The junction had 9 bases not matched to a gene; V was cut back by 2 bases and J by 0 bases. Germline values: CDR1 GTSNPN, CDR2 SVGIG (reference sequence). Written as DNA, the CDR3 is TGTGCCTGGAGTCCAAAAACAGGGGGTCTCTCTGGAAACACCATATATTTT. Its translation is CAWSPKTGGLSGNTIYF. Filled out from reference TRBV30 and TRBJ1-3, the complete variable domain reads SQTIHQWPATLVQPVGSPLSLECTVEGTSNPNLYWYRQAAGRGLQLLFYSVGIGQISSEVPQNLSASRPQDRQFILSSKKLLLSDSGFYLCAWSPKTGGLSGNTIYFGEGSWLTVV.